This paragraph reports one TCR beta chain. Antigen: not known. Germline V gene lookup returns CDR1 SGHTA and CDR2 FQGNSA. V dropped 5 bases and J dropped 6 bases, with 13 bases sitting between them. The CDR3 contains 13 residues. This entry belongs to a study of OX40 agonist ivuxolimab in advanced cancers. Study information: Patients took ivuxolimab, an agonistic anti-OX40 (CD134) antibody. Study observations and caveats: Average numbers of expanded clones were greater in CD8+ T cells than in CD4+.

Generated by immunoSEQ multiplex PCR, the TCRdb table keeps only in-frame clones and is missing some. The table records 61,000 or so clones, over 70% of them present only once. The J gene is TRBJ1-1, the V gene TRBV7-2; the D gene is possibly TRBD1 (6 bases). The TCR originated in an adult with an advanced solid tumor such as melanoma, head and neck, liver or kidney cancer. Sequenced material: CD4+ or CD8+ T cells sorted from blood, taken in a trial of the OX40 agonist ivuxolimab. CDR3 residues: CASSVEEGAEAFF. The CDR3 DNA sequence: TGTGCCAGCAGCGTAGAGGAGGGGGCTGAAGCTTTCTTT.